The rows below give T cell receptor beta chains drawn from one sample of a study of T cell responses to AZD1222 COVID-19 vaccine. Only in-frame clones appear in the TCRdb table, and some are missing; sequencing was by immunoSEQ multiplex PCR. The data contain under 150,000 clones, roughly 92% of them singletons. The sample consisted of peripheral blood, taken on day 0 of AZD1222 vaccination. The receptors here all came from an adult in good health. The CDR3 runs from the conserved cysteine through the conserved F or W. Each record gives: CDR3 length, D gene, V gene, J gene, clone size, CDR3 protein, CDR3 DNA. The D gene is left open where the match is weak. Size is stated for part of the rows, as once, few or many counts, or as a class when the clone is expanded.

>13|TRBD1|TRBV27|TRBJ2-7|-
CASMDRGSYEQYF
TGTGCCAGCATGGACAGGGGATCCTACGAGCAGTACTTC
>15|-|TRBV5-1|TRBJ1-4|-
CASNPGRADNEKLFF
TGCGCCAGCAACCCCGGCAGGGCGGATAATGAAAAACTGTTTTTT
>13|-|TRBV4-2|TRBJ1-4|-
CASSQITNEKLFF
TGTGCCAGCAGCCAAATCACTAATGAAAAACTGTTTTTT
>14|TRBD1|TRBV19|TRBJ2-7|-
CASSSRDRAFEQYF
TGTGCCAGTAGTAGCCGGGACAGGGCCTTCGAGCAGTACTTC
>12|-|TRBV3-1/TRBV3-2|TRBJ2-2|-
CASSPLGGELFF
TGTGCCAGCAGCCCTCTCGGCGGGGAGCTGTTTTTT
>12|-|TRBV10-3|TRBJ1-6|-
CAISGYNSPLHF
TGTGCCATCAGTGGGTATAATTCACCCCTCCACTTT
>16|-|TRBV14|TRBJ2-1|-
CASSQERGHYYNEQFF
TGTGCCAGCAGCCAAGAGCGGGGGCACTACTACAATGAGCAGTTCTTC
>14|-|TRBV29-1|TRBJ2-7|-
CSVTKGARSYEQYF
TGCAGCGTTACAAAAGGGGCTAGGTCCTACGAGCAGTACTTC
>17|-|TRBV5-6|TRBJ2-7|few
CASSLPQKSGLYYEQYF
TGTGCCAGCAGCCTTCCGCAAAAAAGTGGGCTTTACTACGAGCAGTACTTC
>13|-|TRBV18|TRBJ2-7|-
CASTPRNDNEQYF
TGTGCCAGCACACCACGGAATGATAACGAGCAGTACTTC
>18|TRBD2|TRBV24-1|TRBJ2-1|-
CATSDQRAGGLSYNEQFF
TGTGCCACCAGTGACCAGCGGGCGGGAGGCCTTTCCTACAATGAGCAGTTCTTC
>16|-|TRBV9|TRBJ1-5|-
CASSEGVGGINQPQHF
TGTGCCAGCAGCGAGGGGGTAGGTGGGATCAATCAGCCCCAGCATTTT
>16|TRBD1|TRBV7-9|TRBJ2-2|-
CASSPIGQGYTGELFF
TGTGCCAGCAGCCCAATCGGACAGGGGTACACCGGGGAGCTGTTTTTT
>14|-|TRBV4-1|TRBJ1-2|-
CASSQDRGSYGYTF
TGCGCCAGCAGCCAAGATAGGGGTTCCTATGGCTACACCTTC
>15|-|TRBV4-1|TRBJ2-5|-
CASSRERGGRETQYF
TGCGCCAGCAGCCGAGAGCGTGGGGGGAGGGAGACCCAGTACTTC
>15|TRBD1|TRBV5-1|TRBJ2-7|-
CASSGGQGRSYEQYF
TGCGCCAGCAGCGGGGGACAGGGGAGATCCTACGAGCAGTACTTC
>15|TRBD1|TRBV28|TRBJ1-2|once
CASRPAGTGTRGYTF
TGTGCCAGCAGACCTGCCGGGACAGGGACGCGGGGCTACACCTTC
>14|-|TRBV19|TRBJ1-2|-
CASSIETGNYGYTF
TGTGCCAGTAGTATCGAGACAGGAAACTATGGCTACACCTTC
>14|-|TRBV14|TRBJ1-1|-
CASSQDLWVDQAFF
TGTGCCAGCAGCCAAGATCTTTGGGTCGACCAAGCTTTCTTT
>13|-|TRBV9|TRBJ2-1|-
CASSLTVYNEQFF
TGTGCCAGCAGTCTAACTGTGTACAATGAGCAGTTCTTC
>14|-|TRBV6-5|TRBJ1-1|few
CASKTPGRDTEAFF
TGTGCCAGCAAAACTCCTGGTCGAGACACTGAAGCTTTCTTT
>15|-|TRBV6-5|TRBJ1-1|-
CASSPAGALNTEAFF
TGTGCCAGCAGTCCCGCGGGGGCTCTGAACACTGAAGCTTTCTTT